Listed here are 19 T cell receptor beta chains from one sample, sequenced in a study of CXCR3-negative and CXCR3-positive naive CD8 T cells. Researchers prepared the TRB cDNA libraries using 5' RACE with UMI labels. TCRdb reprocessed the 5' RACE reads and stores each CDR3 protein as one record, lacking DNA. The listing contains about 89,000 distinct CDR3 sequences. Notes on the study in general: In CXCR3-positive naive cells, the TRB CDR3s were more hydrophobic than in CXCR3-negative naive cells.

Antigens of these TCRs are unknown. Sequencing was done on a sample of naive CXCR3+ CD8+ T cells from blood. As to subset: CD45RO-CCR7+CD27+CD95- naive CD8+ T cells expressing CXCR3 (TNR3+). These receptor sequences come from a human donor in good health. Some clones in this sample may be carry-over from other donors' samples.

The rearrangement uses TRBV20-1 and TRBJ2-5; the TCRdb D gene call, TRBD2, has no DNA to confirm it. This CDR3 spans 16 amino acids. Germline assignment: CDR1 DFQATT and CDR2 SNEGSKA (reference sequence). CDR3 amino acids: CSAGDDYRAGVETQYF.

V gene TRBV9 combines with J gene TRBJ2-5; with no DNA, the TCRdb D assignment of TRBD1 cannot be verified. Per the germline V gene, CDR1 is SGDLS and CDR2 is YYNGEE. This CDR3 has 15 amino acids. CDR3 sequence: CASSVGGTPSETQYF.

The genes are TRBV29-1 and TRBJ2-5; TCRdb designates TRBD2, a call that cannot be tested without DNA. The length of the CDR3 is 14 residues. Germline V gene data show CDR1 as SQVTM and CDR2 as ANQGSEA. The CDR3: CSETSGRAGETQYF. The complete variable domain, with remaining parts taken from reference TRBV29-1 and TRBJ2-5, reads SAVISQKPSRDICQRGTSLTIQCQVDSQVTMMFWYRQQPGQSLTLIATANQGSEATYESGFVIDKFPISRPNLTFSTLTVSNMSPEDSSIYLCSETSGRAGETQYFGPGTRLLVL.

This chain uses TRBV20-1 with TRBJ2-7. From germline, CDR1 is DFQATT and CDR2 SNEGSKA (reference sequence). The length of the CDR3 is 14 residues. Here the CDR3 reads CSASGSRNSYEQYF.

The chain links TRBV29-1 to TRBJ2-7; the D call of TRBD1 rests on TCRdb alone, since no DNA is present to check it. The CDR3 runs to 13 residues. Germline CDR1 is SQVTM and CDR2 is ANQGSEA. Here the CDR3 reads CSVEGRGMDEQYF.

This rearrangement joins TRBV6-6 to TRBJ1-2; TCRdb indicates TRBD1, and absent DNA this call remains unverified. The V gene's germline CDR1 is MNHNY and CDR2 SVGAGI (reference sequence). This CDR3 is built from 14 residues. CDR3 protein: CASRTREGKKGYTF.

The rearrangement links TRBV28 to TRBJ2-7; as DNA is missing, the TRBD1 call by TCRdb cannot be tested. The CDR3 extends over 13 amino acids. Germline loops: CDR1 MDHEN, CDR2 SYDVKM. The CDR3 sequence is CASSWGQLYEQYF.

The chain employs TRBV12-3 or TRBV12-4 and TRBJ2-5; TCRdb's D call of TRBD1 is untestable without DNA. The CDR3 is 13 amino acids. CDR3: CASSAQGRETQYF.

The chain uses TRBV28 and TRBJ1-5. The CDR3 is made up of 19 amino acids. Germline CDR1 and CDR2: MDHEN and SYDVKM. CDR3 sequence reads: CASSSRSIRVGLSNQPQHF.

The V and J genes are TRBV28 and TRBJ2-3. Germline loops: CDR1 MDHEN, CDR2 SYDVKM. The CDR3 length is 13 residues. CDR3 region: CASSEPRPDTQYF.

V gene TRBV25-1 combines with J gene TRBJ2-1; TCRdb names TRBD2, which stays unverified in the absence of DNA. Germline CDR1 MGHDK, CDR2 SYGVNS. The CDR3 covers 17 residues. The CDR3 spells CASSGPTSGISYNEQFF.

This chain uses TRBV2 with TRBJ2-1; lacking DNA, the TRBD2 call made by TCRdb goes unchecked. This CDR3 region has 13 residues. The germline gives CDR1 SNHLY, CDR2 FYNNEI. CDR3 amino acids: CASRAGGVAEQFF.

The rearrangement links TRBV27 to TRBJ2-7. Germline CDR1 MNHEY, CDR2 SMNVEV (reference sequence). There are 13 residues in the CDR3. CDR3 sequence: CASSLARSYEQYF.

V is TRBV28 and J is TRBJ2-7. The germline gives CDR1 MDHEN, CDR2 SYDVKM. CDR3 length equals 12 residues. The CDR3: CASSPLYYEQYF.

This chain uses TRBV4-3 with TRBJ2-5; the D call of TRBD2 rests on TCRdb alone, since no DNA is present to check it. This CDR3 contains 20 residues. Germline CDR1 and CDR2: LGHNA and YSLEER. CDR3 sequence reads: CASSQGLAGGPESQQETQYF.

CDR3 protein: CASSYSHGLGYGGTEAFF. J is TRBJ1-1 and V is TRBV6-5. Germline-derived CDR1 and CDR2 are MNHEY and SVGAGI. This CDR3 region has 18 residues.

V is TRBV5-1 and J is TRBJ2-3; with no DNA, the TCRdb D assignment of TRBD2 cannot be verified. This CDR3 has 16 residues. Germline V gene lookup returns CDR1 SGHRS and CDR2 YFSETQ. The CDR3 here is CASSLRKGGSTDTQYF.

This chain's CDR3 is CASSSPGGSSYEQYF. V is TRBV7-2 and J is TRBJ2-7; as DNA is missing, the TRBD1 call by TCRdb cannot be tested. This CDR3 is built from 15 residues. CDR1 is SGHTA, CDR2 FQGNSA, per germline.

This chain uses TRBV7-7 with TRBJ2-1. This CDR3 spans 13 amino acids. The germline CDR1 and CDR2 sequences are SSHAT and FNYEAQ (reference sequence). The CDR3 sequence is CASSLETYNEQFF.